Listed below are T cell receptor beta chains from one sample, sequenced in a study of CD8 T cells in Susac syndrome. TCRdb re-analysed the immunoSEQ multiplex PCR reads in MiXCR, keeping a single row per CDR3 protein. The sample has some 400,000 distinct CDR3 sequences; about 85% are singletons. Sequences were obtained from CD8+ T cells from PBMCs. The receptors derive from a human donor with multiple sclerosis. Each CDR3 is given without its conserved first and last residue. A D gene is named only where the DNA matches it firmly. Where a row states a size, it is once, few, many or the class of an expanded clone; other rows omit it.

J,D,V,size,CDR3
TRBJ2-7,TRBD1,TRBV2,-,ASNGQARDEQY
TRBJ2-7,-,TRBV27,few,ASSQGPLEQY
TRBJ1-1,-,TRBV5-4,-,AMERNTEAF
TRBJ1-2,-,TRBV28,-,ASSLSGGAAGYT
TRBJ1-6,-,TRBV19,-,ASSITGLSPLH
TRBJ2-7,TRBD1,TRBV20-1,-,SARDLGDSSYEQY
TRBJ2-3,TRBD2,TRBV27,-,ASIPAGATDTQY
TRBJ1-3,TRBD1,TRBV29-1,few,SVIRQGTAGNTIY
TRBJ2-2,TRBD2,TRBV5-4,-,ASSLLPSGNTGELF
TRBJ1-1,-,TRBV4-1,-,ASSRDLLAEAF
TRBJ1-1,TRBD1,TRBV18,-,ASSPRNRGLDAF
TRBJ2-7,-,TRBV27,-,ASSFLSLGYEQY
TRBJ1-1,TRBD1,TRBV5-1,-,ASSPPRTGALNTEAF
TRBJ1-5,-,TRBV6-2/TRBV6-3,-,ASSYRESSNQPQH
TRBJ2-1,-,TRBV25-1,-,ASSEYRGRQF
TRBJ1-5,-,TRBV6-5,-,ASSYSGYSNQPQH
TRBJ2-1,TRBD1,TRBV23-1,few,ASSPPGQNYNEQF
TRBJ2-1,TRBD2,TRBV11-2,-,ASSFTSGVDEQF
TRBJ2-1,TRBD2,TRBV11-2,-,ASSDNPPGLAGTDEQF
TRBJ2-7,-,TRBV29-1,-,SVTSSGVGEQY
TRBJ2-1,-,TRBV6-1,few,ASSDGNEQF
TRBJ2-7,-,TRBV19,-,ASSFTGAYEQY
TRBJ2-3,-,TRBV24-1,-,ATSDRTATDTQY
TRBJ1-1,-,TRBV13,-,ASSFLDSRGAF
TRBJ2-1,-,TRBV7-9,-,ASSIFPPDVRQF
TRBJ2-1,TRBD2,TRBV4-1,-,ASSHLAGGGYNEQF
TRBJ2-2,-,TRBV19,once,ASMGFTGELF
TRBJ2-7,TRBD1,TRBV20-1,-,SAPPQDRGSYEQY
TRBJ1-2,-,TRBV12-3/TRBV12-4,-,ASSLTGLGDYGYT
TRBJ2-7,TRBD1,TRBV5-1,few,ASTERSDRDFYEQY
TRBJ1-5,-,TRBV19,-,ASSMAVMAEPQH
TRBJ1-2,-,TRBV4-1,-,ASSQEGRGNYGYT
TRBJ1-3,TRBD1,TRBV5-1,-,ASSVGDRGMAGNTIY
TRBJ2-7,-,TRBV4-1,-,ASSPSISRGSEQY
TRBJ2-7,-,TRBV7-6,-,ASNSHLTTPYEQY
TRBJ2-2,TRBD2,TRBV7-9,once,ASSFGLAGDPDTGELF
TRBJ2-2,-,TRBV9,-,ASSVEAGGDGELF
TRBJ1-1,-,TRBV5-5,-,ASSNSGTEAF
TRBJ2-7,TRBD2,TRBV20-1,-,SAYSGSSYEQY
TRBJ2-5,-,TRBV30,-,AWALGQFSSAQY
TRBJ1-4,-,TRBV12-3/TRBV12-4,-,ASRGPGHEKLF
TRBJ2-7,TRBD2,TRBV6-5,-,ASSYTAGGSYEQY
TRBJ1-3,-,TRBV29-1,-,SVEDRGTYAGNTIY
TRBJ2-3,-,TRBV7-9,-,ASSSPKGIIDTQY
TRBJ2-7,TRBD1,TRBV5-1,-,ASSVDRVFPYEQY
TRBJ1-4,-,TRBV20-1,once,SARFPGATNGKLF
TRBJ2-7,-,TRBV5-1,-,ASSYGSSAYEQY
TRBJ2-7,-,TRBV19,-,ASSIDPGRYEQY
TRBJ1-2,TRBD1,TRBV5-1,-,ASSGQGRVNYGYT